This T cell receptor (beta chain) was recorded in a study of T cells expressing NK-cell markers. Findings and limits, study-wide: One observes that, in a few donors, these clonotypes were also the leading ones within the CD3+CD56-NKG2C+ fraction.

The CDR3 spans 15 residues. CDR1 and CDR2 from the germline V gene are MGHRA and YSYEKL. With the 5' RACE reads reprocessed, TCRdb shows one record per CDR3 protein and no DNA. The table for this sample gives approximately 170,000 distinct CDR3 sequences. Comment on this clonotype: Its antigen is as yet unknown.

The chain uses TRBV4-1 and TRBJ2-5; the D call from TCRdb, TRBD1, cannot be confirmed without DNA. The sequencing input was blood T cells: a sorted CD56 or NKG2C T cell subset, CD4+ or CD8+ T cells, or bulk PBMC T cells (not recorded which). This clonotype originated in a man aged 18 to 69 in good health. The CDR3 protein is CASSHVPGGEETQYF.